The clone carrying this T cell receptor beta chain was found a few times. Its matching antigen is unknown. The data originate from a study of CD8+ T cells in alopecia areata. Germline loops: CDR1 SGHNT, CDR2 YYREEE (reference sequence). The trim removed 4 bases at V and 3 bases at J, leaving 6 bases unmatched. The CDR3 contains 14 residues. Treatment noted: oral pan-JAK inhibitor, 5-10 mg twice daily. Lesional scalp punch biopsies and peripheral blood came from alopecia areata patients. RNA was extracted and reverse transcribed into cDNA as the sequencing template. TCRdb keeps only in-frame clones here, not all; method: immunoSEQ multiplex PCR. The table lists 3,000 to 4,500 clones, approximately 70% of them singletons. Study-level findings and limits: Administration of tofacitinib significantly diminished scalp clonality and expanded CD8+ clones within the top 100. Lesional scalp displayed greater clonality than normal scalp, most notably in alopecia totalis/universalis.

The V gene is TRBV5-4, the J gene TRBJ2-7; 8 bases line up with TRBD1. The sequenced sample was skin, obtained at week 24, from a patient treated with tofacitinib. The clonotype was recovered from a human donor with alopecia areata. CDR3 sequence reads: CASSQDRVSYEQYF. The DNA of the CDR3 is TGTGCCAGCAGCCAGGACAGGGTAAGCTACGAGCAGTACTTC.